Listed here are 21 T cell receptor beta chains from one sample, sequenced in a study of shared clonotypes between healthy human individuals. Sequencing used immunoSEQ multiplex PCR; TCRdb keeps in-frame clones, though not all of them. The table shows 850,000 to 1,200,000 clones, with about 75% occurring only once. Input material: memory CD4+ T cells sorted from blood. Subset in this sample: CD45RA-negative fraction. Receptors originate from a man aged 18 to 35 in good health.

The chain couples TRBV6-1 to TRBJ1-5; D gene ambiguous. This CDR3 is 14 amino acids long. Germline assignment: CDR1 MNHNS and CDR2 SASEGT. V lost 1 base, J lost 6 bases, and 10 bases lay in between. This CDR3 reads CASSEVRVGQPQHF. CDR3 bases: TGTGCCAGCAGTGAAGTACGAGTGGGTCAGCCCCAGCATTTT.

The rearrangement joins TRBV19 to TRBJ1-2, with D hard to call. Between the trimmed V and J ends, which lost 2 bases and 0 bases, there was a span of 13 bases. The CDR3 runs 16 residues. In germline, CDR1 is LNHDA, CDR2 SQIVND (reference sequence). The CDR3 coding sequence is TGTGCCAGTAGTATATTGGCAACTACCTCTAACTATGGCTACACCTTC. Translation: CASSILATTSNYGYTF.

This clone has more than one count but fewer than ten. This sequence joins TRBV10-3 and TRBJ2-3; TRBD1 matches at 7 bases. V dropped 7 bases and J dropped 0; count of bases not matched to a gene: 7. Germline V gene sequence: CDR1 ENHRY, CDR2 SYGVKD. This CDR3 comprises 15 residues. CDR3 coding DNA: TGTGCCATCAAGCTAGGACAGGCCAGCACAGATACGCAGTATTTT. It yields the protein CAIKLGQASTDTQYF.

The table lists this clone with a few counts. The rearrangement joins TRBV30 to TRBJ2-5, with 10 bases matching TRBD2. Germline V CDR1 and CDR2: GTSNPN, SVGIG (reference sequence). CDR3 length: 16 residues. The trim removed 2 bases at V and 4 bases at J, leaving 10 bases unmatched. CDR3 DNA sequence: TGTGCCTGGAGTCCATGGGGACTAGCGTCTGGAGAGACCCAGTACTTC. Amino acid sequence: CAWSPWGLASGETQYF. Using reference TRBV30 and TRBJ2-5 for the parts outside the CDR3, the full variable domain is SQTIHQWPATLVQPVGSPLSLECTVEGTSNPNLYWYRQAAGRGLQLLFYSVGIGQISSEVPQNLSASRPQDRQFILSSKKLLLSDSGFYLCAWSPWGLASGETQYFGPGTRLLVL.

The chain uses TRBV25-1 and TRBJ1-2; 11 bases are shared with TRBD1. Germline loops: CDR1 MGHDK, CDR2 SYGVNS. The CDR3 consists of 15 residues. V shed 2 bases, J shed 7 bases, and the junction held 6 bases outside the gene matches. CDR3 amino acids: CASSEQDRGQSGYTF. In DNA, the CDR3 is TGTGCCAGCAGTGAACAGGACAGGGGGCAAAGTGGCTACACCTTC.

V is TRBV11-2 and J is TRBJ2-1, with a possible D match to TRBD1 (5 bases). Germline V gene data show CDR1 as SGHAT and CDR2 as FQNNGV. V was pared by 0 bases and J by 6 bases, with 9 bases between. The CDR3 runs 14 residues. The CDR3 sequence is CASSLEWTTNEQFF. As DNA, the CDR3 is TGTGCCAGCAGCTTAGAGTGGACAACCAATGAGCAGTTCTTC.

A note on this clone: A read error may explain this, as a much larger clone is one base away. The identical CDR3 is also encoded by other nucleotide sequences in the sample. This sequence joins TRBV20-1 and TRBJ2-5; no clear D gene. Trimming removed 3 bases from V and 5 bases from J, with 4 bases in between. The V gene's germline CDR1 is DFQATT and CDR2 SNEGSKA (reference sequence). The CDR3 totals 10 residues. The CDR3 loop reads CSASHETQYF. The CDR3 nucleotides are TGCAGTGCTAGTCACGAGACCCAGTACTTC.

This clone came up many times. The rearrangement joins TRBV5-1 to TRBJ2-7; no reliable D call. Trimming took off 4 bases at V and 3 bases at J, with 5 bases between the two ends. The CDR3 consists of 11 residues. Germline V gives CDR1 SGHRS, CDR2 YFSETQ. The CDR3 DNA sequence: TGCGCCAGCAGCATTGACTACGAGCAGTACTTC. Its translation is CASSIDYEQYF.

V usage is TRBV5-4 and J usage is TRBJ2-1, with 9 bases that match TRBD2. Per the germline V gene, CDR1 is SGHNT and CDR2 is YYREEE (reference sequence). The CDR3 is 15 amino acids. V shed 4 bases, J shed 3 bases, and the junction held 5 bases outside the gene matches. The CDR3: CASSPRLAVYNEQFF. CDR3 DNA: TGTGCCAGCAGCCCCAGACTAGCGGTCTACAATGAGCAGTTCTTC.

In regard to this clone: Other DNA sequences in the same sample also yield this CDR3. The J gene is TRBJ2-7, the V gene TRBV11-2, with D unclear. Germline assignment: CDR1 SGHAT and CDR2 FQNNGV. This CDR3 is 12 amino acids long. Trimming stripped 5 bases from V and 0 bases from J, with 5 bases between. The CDR3 DNA reads TGTGCCAGCAGCCTCTCCTCCTACGAGCAGTACTTC. It codes for CASSLSSYEQYF.

The V gene is TRBV28, the J gene TRBJ2-7; TRBD1 matches at 7 bases. The trim removed 10 bases at V and 1 base at J, leaving 7 bases unmatched. Germline values: CDR1 MDHEN, CDR2 SYDVKM. The CDR3 runs to 13 residues. In DNA form, the CDR3 reads TGTGCCACCACGAGACAGGGATCCTACGAGCAGTACTTC. As protein: CATTRQGSYEQYF.

This clone was seen once. The same CDR3 also results from other DNA sequences found in this sample. This chain links TRBV5-1 with TRBJ2-2; D tentatively fits TRBD1 or TRBD2 (5 bases each). The CDR3 covers 13 residues. The ends were cut back, 4 bases at V and 6 bases at J, with 10 bases in the middle. The germline CDR1 and CDR2 sequences are SGHRS and YFSETQ. The CDR3 DNA is TGCGCCAGCAGCCCCTTGGGGGCCGGGGAGCTGTTTTTT. Translation: CASSPLGAGELFF.

The chain joins TRBV4-3 to TRBJ2-6; D might be TRBD2 (5 bases). The V end lost 4 bases, the J end lost 4 bases, and 17 bases lay between the germline ends. CDR3 length: 17 residues. Germline values: CDR1 LGHNA, CDR2 YSLEER. The CDR3 coding sequence is TGCGCCAGCAGCCTGAGAGAGGGTTCCTTCGGGGCCAACGTCCTGACTTTC. Translated, it gives CASSLREGSFGANVLTF.

V is TRBV6-5 and J is TRBJ1-2, with D unresolved. V was trimmed by 0 bases and J by 0 bases, leaving 11 bases between them. CDR3 length equals 16 residues. CDR1 is MNHEY and CDR2 is SVGAGI in the germline V gene. The CDR3 DNA reads TGTGCCAGCAGTTACTCGCCGTCGGGAGCTAACTATGGCTACACCTTC. Amino acids: CASSYSPSGANYGYTF.

This rearrangement joins TRBV25-1 to TRBJ2-5, with D hard to call. The V end was cut by 5 bases, the J end by 2 bases, with 12 bases between. The CDR3 loop spans 14 amino acids. The V gene's germline CDR1 is MGHDK and CDR2 SYGVNS. As DNA, the CDR3 is TGTGCCAGCAGTCCCCTGGACCGGCAAGAGACCCAGTACTTC. Encoded protein: CASSPLDRQETQYF.

This chain connects TRBV7-2 to TRBJ1-3; D is unclear. This CDR3 region has 19 residues. Germline V gene data show CDR1 as SGHTA and CDR2 as FQGNSA. V was cut by 2 bases and J by 0 bases, with 20 bases left in between. The CDR3 is CASSLFKSSAGNSGNTIYF. The CDR3 coding sequence is TGTGCCAGCAGCTTATTCAAATCCTCCGCAGGAAACTCTGGAAACACCATATATTTT. The variable domain in full, completed from reference TRBV7-2 and TRBJ1-3, reads GAGVSQSPSNKVTEKGKDVELRCDPISGHTALYWYRQSLGQGLEFLIYFQGNSAPDKSGLPSDRFSAERTGGSVSTLTIQRTQQEDSAVYLCASSLFKSSAGNSGNTIYFGEGSWLTVV.

The chain combines TRBV7-8 with TRBJ1-4; 10 bases match TRBD1. The CDR3 has 18 residues. Germline CDR1 reads SGHVS; CDR2 reads FQNEAQ. V lost 1 base, J lost 4 bases, and 9 bases stayed unmatched. The CDR3 region has the DNA TGTGCCAGCAGCTTAGGTTGGGGACAGGGGTCTTTTAATGAAAAACTGTTTTTT. The encoded protein is CASSLGWGQGSFNEKLFF.

This sequence joins TRBV7-9 and TRBJ2-1, with D perhaps TRBD1 (6 bases). Trimming left V 5 bases short and J 7 bases short, with 12 bases between. The CDR3 extends over 13 amino acids. The germline V gene has CDR1 SEHNR and CDR2 FQNEAQ (reference sequence). CDR3 region: CASSPPDRNEQFF. The CDR3 nucleotides read TGTGCCAGCAGCCCACCGGACAGAAATGAGCAGTTCTTC.

The J gene is TRBJ2-1, the V gene TRBV5-1; D uncertain. In germline, CDR1 is SGHRS, CDR2 YFSETQ. This CDR3 region has 15 residues. Trimming left V 2 bases short and J 4 bases short, with 13 bases between. The CDR3 DNA is TGCGCCAGCAGCTTAACCTCAGGCCAGTACAATGAGCAGTTCTTC. Amino acid sequence: CASSLTSGQYNEQFF.

The CDR3 region has the DNA TGTGCCAGCTCCTCCGGGACTAACTACGAGCAGTACTTC. Protein product: CASSSGTNYEQYF. The chain links TRBV18 to TRBJ2-7; 7 bases match TRBD2. CDR1 and CDR2 (germline): KGHSH, LQKENI. CDR3 length equals 13 residues. V shed 6 bases, J shed 3 bases, and the junction held 5 bases outside the gene matches.

This clone was detected only a few times. The rearrangement links TRBV5-5 to TRBJ1-6; D not resolved. V lost 1 base and J lost 4, with 6 bases in between. CDR3 size: 14 residues. Germline V gene data show CDR1 as SGHKS and CDR2 as YYEKEE (reference sequence). The CDR3 bases are TGTGCCAGCAGCTTGTTGCCATATAATTCACCCCTCCACTTT. Amino acids: CASSLLPYNSPLHF.